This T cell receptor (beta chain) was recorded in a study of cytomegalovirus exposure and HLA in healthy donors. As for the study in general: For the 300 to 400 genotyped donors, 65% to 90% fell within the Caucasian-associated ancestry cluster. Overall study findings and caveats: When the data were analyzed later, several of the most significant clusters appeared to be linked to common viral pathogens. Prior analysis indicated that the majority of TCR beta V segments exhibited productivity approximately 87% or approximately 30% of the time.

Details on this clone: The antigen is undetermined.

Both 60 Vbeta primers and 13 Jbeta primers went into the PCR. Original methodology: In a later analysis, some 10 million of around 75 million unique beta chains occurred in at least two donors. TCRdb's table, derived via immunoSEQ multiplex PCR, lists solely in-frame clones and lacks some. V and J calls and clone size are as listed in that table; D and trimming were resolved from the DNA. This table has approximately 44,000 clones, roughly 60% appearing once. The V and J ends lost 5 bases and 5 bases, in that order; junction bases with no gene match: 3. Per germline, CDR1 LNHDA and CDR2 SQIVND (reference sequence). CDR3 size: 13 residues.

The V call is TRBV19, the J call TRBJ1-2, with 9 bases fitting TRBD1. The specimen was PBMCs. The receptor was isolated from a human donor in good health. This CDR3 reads CASSPGTGYGYTF. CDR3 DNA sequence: TGTGCCAGTAGTCCCGGGACAGGGTATGGCTACACCTTC.